This T cell receptor (beta chain) was documented in a study of blood T cell repertoires in COVID-19. Study overall: PBMCs, B-cell-depleted T cells, or T cells were the source of the cDNA or gDNA that made up the material.

The CDR3 consists of 14 residues. Germline V lookup: CDR1 MRHNA, CDR2 SNTAGT. V shed 5 bases and J 9 bases; nucleotides not matched to a gene: 5. The repertoire was sequenced with immunoSEQ multiplex PCR; TCRdb's copy has only in-frame clones and lacks some. Of 45,000 to 55,000 clones listed, 68% are singletons. The V call is TRBV6-4, the J call TRBJ2-1, with 12 positions matching TRBD2. The sample comprised peripheral blood. This receptor was obtained from a woman aged 70-85 years with acute or convalescent COVID-19. The CDR3 is CASSILAGGTEQFF. The CDR3, as DNA: TGTGCCAGCAGTATCCTAGCGGGAGGGACTGAGCAGTTCTTC.